Shown below are 32 T cell receptor beta chains from a single sample sequenced in a study of cytomegalovirus exposure and HLA in healthy donors (dated by TCRdb to the late 2010s). The library was made by the immunoSEQ multiplex PCR assay. The multiplex PCR relied on a mix of 60 forward primers for TCR Vbeta segments and 13 reverse primers for TCR Jbeta segments. TCRdb provides this immuneACCESS table in a form limited to in-frame rearrangements. Some clones are lacking; in checked studies, under half of them reflect an unresolved V gene, and why the rest are absent is not known. Within this sample are about 78,000 clones, with 60% to 75% of them counted one time only. The top ten clones comprise approximately 10% of the sample. Material for sequencing was PBMCs. The receptor set was obtained from a woman aged 40 to 50 in good health and CMV-seropositive.

The chain employs TRBV27 and TRBJ1-6, with 12 nucleotides matching TRBD1. The CDR3 spans 14 residues. CDR1 and CDR2 from the germline V gene are MNHEY and SMNVEV (reference sequence). The ends lost 5 bases at V and 10 bases at J; junction bases unmatched: 3. The CDR3, as DNA: TGTGCCAGCAGTCGGGACAGGGGGCGATCACCCCTCCACTTT. Its protein product is CASSRDRGRSPLHF.

This chain connects TRBV14 to TRBJ1-1, with TRBD1 as a possible D gene (5 bases). The CDR3 sequence is 12 residues long. Trimming left V 1 base short and J 7 bases short, with 7 bases between. Germline loops: CDR1 SGHDN, CDR2 FVKESK. CDR3: CASSQVGLEAFF. In DNA form, the CDR3 reads TGTGCCAGCAGCCAAGTGGGACTTGAAGCTTTCTTT.

The V call is TRBV5-5, the J call TRBJ2-7; 7 positions agree with TRBD1. The CDR3 has 15 amino acids. Germline values: CDR1 SGHKS, CDR2 YYEKEE (reference sequence). After removal of 5 bases from V and 3 bases from J, the junction contained 11 bases not matched to a gene. In DNA form, the CDR3 reads TGTGCCAGCAGTCCCCAACCGGGACAGAACTACGAGCAGTACTTC. Encoded protein: CASSPQPGQNYEQYF.

The chain joins TRBV15 to TRBJ2-7, with D possibly TRBD2 on 6 matching bases. V dropped 0 bases and J dropped 7 bases, with 16 bases sitting between them. Germline V gene sequence: CDR1 LNHNV, CDR2 YYDKDF (reference sequence). There are 15 residues in the CDR3. The CDR3 DNA sequence: TGTGCCACCAGCAGAGATTCCCGGGGGTTTGGGGAGCAGTACTTC. This encodes CATSRDSRGFGEQYF.

The chain uses TRBV28 and TRBJ1-2, with D perhaps matching TRBD1 (6 bases). Deletions cut 3 bases from V and 8 bases from J, with 10 bases between. Germline V gene sequence: CDR1 MDHEN, CDR2 SYDVKM. The CDR3 has 12 amino acids. CDR3 in amino acids: CASSLQGKGYTF. CDR3 coding DNA: TGTGCCAGCAGTTTGCAGGGGAAGGGCTACACCTTC.

This clone was found once. The rearrangement uses TRBV7-2 and TRBJ1-2; D is possibly TRBD1 (5 bases). The V end was cut by 5 bases, the J end by 6 bases, with 13 bases between. CDR1 SGHTA and CDR2 FQGNSA come from the germline V gene. The CDR3 is made up of 13 amino acids. The DNA of the CDR3 is TGTGCCAGCAGCCCATGGGGGGTAGATGGCTACACCTTC. Translated: CASSPWGVDGYTF. The full variable domain, completed using reference TRBV7-2 and TRBJ1-2, is GAGVSQSPSNKVTEKGKDVELRCDPISGHTALYWYRQSLGQGLEFLIYFQGNSAPDKSGLPSDRFSAERTGGSVSTLTIQRTQQEDSAVYLCASSPWGVDGYTFGSGTRLTVV.

In the case of this clone: In the same sample, other DNA sequences code for this CDR3. The chain uses TRBV13 and TRBJ1-1, with a weak D call TRBD1 (6 bases). The CDR3 is made up of 14 amino acids. Germline loops: CDR1 PRHDT, CDR2 FYEKMQ (reference sequence). V was pared by 0 bases and J by 4 bases, with 9 bases between. The CDR3 DNA reads TGTGCCAGCAGCTTAGGACAGGGACGCACTGAAGCTTTCTTT. It codes for CASSLGQGRTEAFF.

The chain is built from TRBV7-9 and TRBJ2-2, with 9 nucleotides matching TRBD1. Germline CDR1 SEHNR, CDR2 FQNEAQ (reference sequence). Losses at the gene ends were 3 bases for V and 11 bases for J; bases not matched to a gene: 10. This CDR3 comprises 15 residues. The CDR3: CASSFGGTGTIELFF. Here the CDR3 DNA reads TGTGCCAGCAGCTTTGGTGGGACAGGGACGATCGAGCTGTTTTTT.

The genes are TRBV4-1 and TRBJ1-1, with D possibly TRBD1 on 5 matching bases. The V and J ends lost 1 base and 3 bases respectively, with 12 bases between them. CDR1 and CDR2 from the germline V gene are MGHRA and YSYEKL. There are 15 residues in the CDR3. The CDR3 region has the DNA TGCGCCAGCAGCCAAGCACAGGCCATGGACACTGAAGCTTTCTTT. Amino acid sequence: CASSQAQAMDTEAFF.

The rearrangement joins TRBV30 to TRBJ1-4; 9 nucleotides line up with TRBD1. The junction had 7 bases not matched to a gene; V was cut back by 3 bases and J by 8 bases. Germline V CDR1 and CDR2: GTSNPN, SVGIG (reference sequence). This CDR3 region has 14 residues. The CDR3 DNA reads as TGTGCCTGGAGGGCCGGGACAGGGACGGAAAAACTGTTTTTT. It specifies CAWRAGTGTEKLFF.

V is TRBV19 and J is TRBJ2-6; D perhaps matches TRBD1 (5 bases). Germline lookup yields CDR1 LNHDA and CDR2 SQIVND (reference sequence). This CDR3 has 16 amino acids. Trimming left V 7 bases short and J 6 bases short, with 19 bases between. This CDR3 is CASTRSVGVMANVLTF. CDR3 nucleotide sequence: TGTGCCAGTACCCGATCGGTAGGGGTGATGGCCAACGTCCTGACTTTC.

This sequence joins TRBV4-1 and TRBJ2-6; D unresolved. The CDR3 extends over 15 amino acids. Germline V gene sequence: CDR1 MGHRA, CDR2 YSYEKL. V lost 7 bases, J lost 0 bases, and 10 bases lay in between. CDR3 nucleotides: TGCGCCAGCACCCTTATTCCCTCTGGGGCCAACGTCCTGACTTTC. It specifies CASTLIPSGANVLTF.

This chain links TRBV11-2 with TRBJ2-5; possibly TRBD1 for D (6 bases). Germline assignment: CDR1 SGHAT and CDR2 FQNNGV. The CDR3 contains 15 residues. V was clipped by 2 bases and J by 3 bases, with 13 bases between them. CDR3 nucleotides: TGTGCCAGCAGCTTATCTACAGGGCGTGAAGAGACCCAGTACTTC. Translated: CASSLSTGREETQYF.

The chain recombines TRBV2 with TRBJ1-6, with TRBD1 identical over 10 bases. CDR3 length: 14 amino acids. Germline loops: CDR1 SNHLY, CDR2 FYNNEI. Germline trimming cut 6 bases from V and 9 bases from J; bases unmatched to any gene: 5. The CDR3 region is CASSRDRGSSPLHF. In nucleotides, the CDR3 is TGTGCCAGCAGCAGGGACAGGGGTTCTTCACCCCTCCACTTT.

The genes are TRBV30 and TRBJ2-7; 8 bases map to TRBD2. The CDR3 runs 14 residues. Germline trimming cut 0 bases from V and 5 bases from J; bases unmatched to any gene: 6. Germline-derived CDR1 and CDR2 are GTSNPN and SVGIG (reference sequence). The CDR3 sequence: CAWSVGRGGNEQYF. Here the CDR3 DNA reads TGTGCCTGGAGTGTAGGTCGCGGGGGGAACGAGCAGTACTTC.

This clone was observed a single time. The rearrangement uses TRBV4-1 and TRBJ1-3; tentative D call: TRBD1 (6 bases). Trimming took off 4 bases at V and 4 bases at J, with 14 bases between the two ends. The CDR3 runs to 15 residues. Germline CDR1 and CDR2: MGHRA and YSYEKL. CDR3 sequence: CASSRSGDSGNTIYF. DNA of the CDR3: TGCGCCAGCAGCCGGTCAGGGGATTCGGGAAACACCATATATTTT.

The CDR3 protein is CASSLVRETQYF. DNA of the CDR3: TGTGCCAGCAGCTTAGTTCGGGAGACCCAGTACTTC. V usage is TRBV11-3 and J usage is TRBJ2-5; D is ambiguous. Germline V gives CDR1 SGHNT, CDR2 YENEEA. The CDR3 totals 12 residues. Trimming took off 1 base at V and 5 bases at J, with 5 bases between the two ends.

As regards this clone: The sample contains more than one DNA sequence encoding this CDR3. J is TRBJ1-3 and V is TRBV9; 8 bases are a match to TRBD1. In germline, CDR1 is SGDLS, CDR2 YYNGEE. Trimming removed 4 bases from V and 2 bases from J; junction bases left unmatched: 2. This CDR3 spans 14 amino acids. CDR3: CASSPGGTGNTIYF. DNA of the CDR3: TGTGCCAGCAGCCCAGGGGGCACTGGAAACACCATATATTTT.

The V gene is TRBV6-1, the J gene TRBJ2-2; TRBD2 matches at 8 bases. This CDR3 is 16 amino acids long. CDR1 is MNHNS, CDR2 SASEGT, per germline. Trimming removed 4 bases from V and 6 bases from J; junction bases left unmatched: 10. The DNA of the CDR3 is TGTGCCAGCAGTGTTACCGGGACTAGTAAGTCCGGGGAGCTGTTTTTT. This gives the protein CASSVTGTSKSGELFF.

The chain recombines TRBV7-2 with TRBJ2-5, with 9 nucleotides matching TRBD2. Germline CDR1 SGHTA, CDR2 FQGNSA. J gave up 5 bases and V 6 bases, and 16 bases lay outside the gene matches. CDR3 size: 17 residues. The CDR3 spells CASSPRRDSGSWETQYF. The CDR3 DNA reads as TGTGCCAGCAGTCCCCGCCGGGATAGCGGGAGTTGGGAGACCCAGTACTTC.

This clone occurred a few times. The chain joins TRBV6-5 to TRBJ1-1, with D perhaps TRBD1 (5 bases). The CDR3 is 14 residues long. Trimming took off 4 bases at V and 3 bases at J, with 12 bases between the two ends. CDR1 and CDR2 from the germline V gene are MNHEY and SVGAGI. CDR3 residues: CASSSPGIYTEAFF. The CDR3, as DNA: TGTGCCAGCAGTTCCCCAGGGATTTACACTGAAGCTTTCTTT.

This clone has only a few counts. The chain uses TRBV10-1 and TRBJ2-7, with a tentative D call TRBD2 (6 bases). The ends were cut back, 0 bases at V and 5 bases at J, with 17 bases in the middle. There are 16 residues in the CDR3. The germline V gene has CDR1 WNHNN and CDR2 SYGVQD (reference sequence). Written as DNA, the CDR3 is TGCGCCAGCAGTGAGTCCCTAGCTGGGCGCGGGGACGAGCAGTACTTC. Translation: CASSESLAGRGDEQYF.

The V and J genes are TRBV5-1 and TRBJ1-5; TRBD1 agrees at 9 bases. Germline V lookup: CDR1 SGHRS, CDR2 YFSETQ. This CDR3 has 17 residues. J was trimmed by 3 bases and V by 1 base; bases with no gene match: 8. The CDR3 coding sequence is TGCGCCAGCAGCTTGCTGCCCGGGACAGGGATCAATCAGCCCCAGCATTTT. It encodes CASSLLPGTGINQPQHF.

The J gene is TRBJ1-2, the V gene TRBV7-2, with 7 bases matching TRBD1. The CDR3 has 16 amino acids. The V gene's germline CDR1 is SGHTA and CDR2 FQGNSA. Trimming cost V 0 bases and J 2 bases; bases outside gene matches: 6. The DNA for the CDR3 is TGTGCCAGCAGCTTAGCCCGACAGGGTGGGAACTATGGCTACACCTTC. It yields the protein CASSLARQGGNYGYTF. The whole variable domain, remainder taken from reference TRBV7-2 and TRBJ1-2, is GAGVSQSPSNKVTEKGKDVELRCDPISGHTALYWYRQSLGQGLEFLIYFQGNSAPDKSGLPSDRFSAERTGGSVSTLTIQRTQQEDSAVYLCASSLARQGGNYGYTFGSGTRLTVV.

The gene calls are TRBV6-1 and TRBJ2-7; D may be TRBD2 (6 bases). V lost 4 bases to trimming and J lost 1 base, with 11 bases between them. Germline V gene lookup returns CDR1 MNHNS and CDR2 SASEGT. The CDR3 runs 14 residues. The CDR3 DNA is TGTGCCAGCAGTGGGGAGGTTCAGTCCTACGAGCAGTACTTC. It encodes CASSGEVQSYEQYF.

This chain connects TRBV6-5 to TRBJ1-1; D may be TRBD1 (6 bases). Trimming took off 9 bases at V and 1 base at J, with 12 bases between the two ends. Germline V gene lookup returns CDR1 MNHEY and CDR2 SVGAGI. This CDR3 region has 13 residues. This CDR3 reads CASADRPNTEAFF. CDR3 DNA: TGTGCCAGTGCAGACAGGCCGAACACTGAAGCTTTCTTT.

The V call is TRBV11-3, the J call TRBJ2-7, with a tentative D call TRBD1 (6 bases). The CDR3 length is 14 residues. Germline values: CDR1 SGHNT, CDR2 YENEEA. Trimming cost V 5 bases and J 5 bases, with 16 bases left between them. The CDR3 DNA reads as TGTGCCAGCAGCGCACAGGGTAAGTTAGACGAGCAGTACTTC. Translated: CASSAQGKLDEQYF.

The genes are TRBV30 and TRBJ1-3, with TRBD1 as a possible D gene (5 bases). V lost 3 bases to trimming and J lost 2 bases, with 8 bases between them. This CDR3 spans 13 amino acids. Germline-derived CDR1 and CDR2 are GTSNPN and SVGIG (reference sequence). CDR3 in amino acids: CAWRLGAGNTIYF. The CDR3 nucleotides read TGTGCCTGGAGGCTAGGGGCTGGAAACACCATATATTTT.

The chain recombines TRBV4-2 with TRBJ1-3; D unresolved. The ends were cut back, 0 bases at V and 0 bases at J, with 9 bases in the middle. The CDR3 contains 16 residues. CDR1 and CDR2 (germline): LGHNA, YNFKEQ. The CDR3 sequence is CASSQDAPSSGNTIYF. The CDR3 nucleotides are TGTGCCAGCAGCCAAGATGCCCCGAGCTCTGGAAACACCATATATTTT.

The CDR3 nucleotides read TGTGCCAGCAGTAGACAGGAAAAACTGTTTTTT. It specifies CASSRQEKLFF. V usage is TRBV2 and J usage is TRBJ1-4, with a tentative D call TRBD1 (5 bases). Trimming removed 5 bases at V and 8 bases at J, with 6 bases between. CDR3 length equals 11 residues. The germline V gene has CDR1 SNHLY and CDR2 FYNNEI.

CDR3 DNA sequence: TGTGCCAGAAGCACCTGCGGTGGCCTTTGCTACGAGCAGTACTTC. It codes for CARSTCGGLCYEQYF. The chain combines TRBV5-3 with TRBJ2-7; D remains ambiguous. TRBV5-3 is an ORF, with its function uncertain. V lost 4 bases to trimming and J lost 3 bases, with 17 bases between them. The CDR3 contains 15 residues.

The chain uses TRBV28 and TRBJ1-1; D perhaps matches TRBD1 (5 bases). Germline assignment: CDR1 MDHEN and CDR2 SYDVKM. This CDR3 contains 15 residues. V was clipped by 1 base and J by 11 bases, with 20 bases between them. CDR3 residues: CASSLSPGYGFWAFF. The CDR3 nucleotides read TGTGCCAGCAGTTTATCCCCAGGGTACGGCTTTTGGGCTTTCTTT.